This T cell receptor beta chain is from a study of blood T cells in healthy people across ages (dated by TCRdb to between 2015 and 2016). Concerning the study at large: In model experiments, template switching captured roughly one uniquely barcoded TCR beta cDNA molecule for every two T cells. The study measured age-related changes in TCR beta repertoire diversity using deep sequencing normalized with unique cDNA molecular identifiers. Four age groups were formed from the donors: young (average 16 years), middle-aged (around 37), aged (approximately 60) and long-lived (more than 75). Donors of different ages were randomly distributed across sequencing lanes to avoid experimental bias. Two additional independent replicas of 1 million unique cDNA reads from the same blood draw were analyzed for two donors (one aged 18 to 30 and one aged 80 or older).

Receptors were amplified or captured by 5' RACE. Data came from an Illumina HiSeq 2500. A second PCR of about 7 to 12 cycles was performed with a sample-barcoded 5' primer and a J-beta primer mix. A unique molecular identifier was introduced onto each TCR beta cDNA molecule by a template-switch 5' adaptor carrying 12 random nucleotides. At least 2.5 million CDR3-containing paired-end reads were obtained from each sample. All of the RNA was converted into first-strand cDNA using the Mint cDNA synthesis kit, with a TRBC-specific oligonucleotide serving as the primer. After uracil-DNA glycosylase treatment, a first 18-cycle PCR used universal primers M1SS and BC2_uni_R on all cDNA. The original methods were these. For normalization, 1 million high-quality reads, each with a distinct molecular identifier, were randomly selected from each sample. Reads with shared molecular identifiers were discarded instead of being binned into consensus sequences. MiTCR, set to a Q25 quality threshold and the strictest error-elimination algorithm, was used for CDR3 identification, clonotype clustering and error correction. A nonparametric unseen species model with Euler transformation was used to estimate a lower bound on total TCR beta diversity. TCRdb took the public reads, trimmed them with fastp at Q25, ran MiXCR for clone calling and kept in-frame beta chains. Entries that share a CDR3 protein sequence are merged under the most common genes and DNA. The V and J calls and clone size are TCRdb's, not the authors'. This sample has over 1,500,000 distinct CDR3 sequences in its table, and around half of those were observed once. The ten largest clones add up to over 2% of the sample.

The research as a whole found: Estimates of total diversity based on one million sequenced T cells were regarded as lower bounds and as underestimates. The percentage of naive T cells measured by flow cytometry correlated strongly with observed TCR beta diversity. Bulk unsorted PBMC profiling prevented conclusive comparison of naive and antigen-experienced compartments. Observed TCR beta diversity per million T cells fell roughly linearly with age, and a significant reduction was already apparent by age roughly 40. Compared with the aged group, the long-lived group had more naive CD4+ T cells, fewer expanded clones and increased TCR diversity, suggesting age selection. Donor CMV infection status was unknown, potentially confounding age-related changes in expanded clonotypes.

This clonotype was found a few times. The clone's antigen remains unknown. Base qualities are not provided; no much larger clone lies one nucleotide away. The germline V gene (reference sequence) sets CDR1 to DFQATT and CDR2 to SNEGSKA. Trimming takes 3 bases off V and 2 bases off J; junction bases not matched to a gene: 7. The CDR3 has 17 amino acids, counting the end cysteine and phenylalanine. Just the 51-base CDR3 DNA is kept, in frame starting at base 1. The donors were roughly 40 Caucasian individuals from Russia, aged roughly 6 to 100 years, who were systemically healthy. Each donor gave roughly 9.5 milliliters of peripheral blood, collected into EDTA-treated Vacutainer tubes. Ficoll-Paque density-gradient centrifugation was used to isolate PBMCs, with at least 6 million obtained per sample. Total RNA was extracted from PBMCs with Trizol reagent, with at least 6 micrograms obtained per sample. For every donor, flow cytometry on a PBMC aliquot measured the percentage of naive CD45RAhigh/CD27high T cells.

The sample consisted of blood. The rearrangement combines TRBV20-1 with TRBJ2-3; 14 bases in the middle match TRBD2. The sequence derives from a woman in her forties in good health. The DNA sequence reads TGCAGTGCTAGGGGACTAGCGGGGGCCACCCTCACAGATACGCAGTATTTT. This is translated as CSARGLAGATLTDTQYF.